This T cell receptor beta chain is drawn from a study of T cell responses to AZD1222 COVID-19 vaccine. Study details: Second-dose groups at about 4 or about 12 weeks were pooled.

TCRdb's table, derived via immunoSEQ multiplex PCR, lists solely in-frame clones and lacks some. The data contain about 68,000 clones, approximately 80% of them seen just once; the ten biggest clones take up 9% to 13%. Overall study results and limits: Seropositive at baseline were only a handful of AZD1222 recipients. The donor cohort was predominantly white British with a female majority, and clonal diversity may have been underestimated. Close to half of spike-specific TCRs reportedly recognize unmutated variant regions.

A remark on this clone: Its target is unknown.

V trimming: 1 base; J trimming: 5 bases; junction bases outside the gene matches: 2. CDR1 is MNHEY and CDR2 is SMNVEV in the germline V gene (reference sequence). The CDR3 runs to 14 residues. V usage is TRBV27 and J usage is TRBJ2-4; TRBD2 aligns across 7 bases. This receptor was obtained from an adult in good health. The sample consisted of peripheral blood, taken on day 0 of AZD1222 vaccination. The CDR3: CASSLWGGENIQYF. The CDR3 DNA reads TGTGCCAGCAGTTTATGGGGGGGAGAAAACATTCAGTACTTC.